What follows describes a single T cell receptor (beta chain). Its antigen specificity is not known. No per-base quality is available; no much larger clone lies one base away. This record comes from a study of CD8+ T cells in alopecia areata listed by TCRdb under 2018. Concerning the study at large: The treated patients, all with moderate-to-severe alopecia areata, were enrolled in an open-label pilot trial of oral tofacitinib given at 5 to 10 mg twice daily. Tofacitinib was given for 6 to 18 months, followed by 6 months of follow-up off drug to assess delayed response and recurrence. In treated patients, disease severity was measured using the SALT score, which gives the percentage of scalp surface area affected. In both human patients and the C3H/HeJ mouse model, the study applied high-throughput TCRbeta sequencing to look at T cell clonal expansion in alopecia areata. Human TCRbeta sequencing covered scalp tissue and sorted CD4+ and CD8+ peripheral blood T cells from patchy and totalis/universalis alopecia areata patients and healthy controls. Patients on tofacitinib were biopsied at baseline and after 4 and 24 weeks of treatment, and several of the patients also had a later scalp biopsy. Clonality in the scalp was compared among normal scalp (n=4), patchy alopecia areata scalp (n=8), and alopecia totalis/universalis scalp (n=8). RNA came from the PAXgene miRNA kit for fixed scalp, the miRNeasy kit for PBMCs, and the RNeasy kit for mouse skin. TCRbeta CDR3 regions were amplified by immunoSEQ multiplex PCR using 35 Vbeta forward and 13 Jbeta reverse primers. Summary of the overall study and its limitations: Because the treated cohort was small and had just a single nonresponder, larger studies are needed to establish links between baseline CD8+ expansion and response. Higher clonality and more expanded CD8+ clones were observed in lesional scalp than in normal scalp, particularly in alopecia totalis/universalis, a finding suggestive of antigenic drive. Unlike mouse skin, which is dominated by gammadelta T cells, normal human skin has resident alphabeta T cells that are also sequenced, and this complicates analysis of the scalp TCR repertoire. During tofacitinib treatment, many expanded lesional clones stuck around in both scalp and blood, and this persistence may partly explain why relapse happens after treatment is stopped. Tofacitinib significantly lowered scalp clonality and the number of expanded CD8+ clones among the top 100 scalp clones. Shared TCR sequences between patients were less evident than in mice, which may be partly attributable to HLA diversity in the patient population.

This sample's time point label indicates: about 5 months on oral tofacitinib. According to the study, the label for this sample's treatment or condition signals: oral pan-JAK inhibitor, 5-10 mg twice daily. Lesional scalp punch biopsies and peripheral blood were collected from alopecia areata patients. PBMCs were isolated by density centrifugation and stained for CD3, CD4 and CD8, and CD4+ and CD8+ T cells were sorted on a FACSAria. Libraries came from the immunoSEQ multiplex PCR assay. RNA was extracted from all samples and reverse transcribed into cDNA, which served as template for TCR sequencing. First-strand cDNA was synthesized with SuperScript III using a 2:1 mix of oligo-dT and random hexamers. A synthetic immune receptor repertoire was used to gauge amplification bias, and whatever bias remained was removed computationally. Per the authors' processing: Raw reads were preprocessed for error removal, and CDR3 was defined according to IMGT conventions as running from the conserved cysteine to phenylalanine. Clonality was computed as 1 minus the Shannon entropy, with the entropy normalized by log2 of the number of productive unique TCRs. Scalp TCRbeta sequences were cross-referenced with sorted blood CD4 and CD8 repertoires so that the CD4 or CD8 identity of scalp clones could be inferred. TCRdb obtained this table from immuneACCESS and retained in-frame rearrangements with V and J assigned. These tables miss some clones; where compared with another copy, unresolved V genes account for less than half of the shortfall, and the remainder is unexplained. V, J and clone size were drawn from that table, and D and trimming were deduced from the DNA. The sample data list some 180,000 clones, and around half of these were observed just once. The ten top clones hold about 10% of the sample.

Material: CD8+ T cells sorted from blood, obtained at week 24, from a patient treated with tofacitinib. The TCR was taken from a human donor with alopecia areata.

The CDR3 reads CASSLVLGSLNTEAFF. The bases read TGTGCCAGCAGCTTAGTCCTAGGGTCGTTAAACACTGAAGCTTTCTTT. Recombination linked TRBV13 to TRBJ1-1, with the D gene not confidently named. CDR1 and CDR2 (PRHDT, FYEKMQ) derive from the germline V gene (reference sequence). Spanning cysteine to phenylalanine, the CDR3 consists of 16 amino acids. Only CDR3 DNA is held: 48 bases, read in frame from base 1. The trim is 1 base for V and 2 bases for J, with a gap of 14 bases between the germline ends.